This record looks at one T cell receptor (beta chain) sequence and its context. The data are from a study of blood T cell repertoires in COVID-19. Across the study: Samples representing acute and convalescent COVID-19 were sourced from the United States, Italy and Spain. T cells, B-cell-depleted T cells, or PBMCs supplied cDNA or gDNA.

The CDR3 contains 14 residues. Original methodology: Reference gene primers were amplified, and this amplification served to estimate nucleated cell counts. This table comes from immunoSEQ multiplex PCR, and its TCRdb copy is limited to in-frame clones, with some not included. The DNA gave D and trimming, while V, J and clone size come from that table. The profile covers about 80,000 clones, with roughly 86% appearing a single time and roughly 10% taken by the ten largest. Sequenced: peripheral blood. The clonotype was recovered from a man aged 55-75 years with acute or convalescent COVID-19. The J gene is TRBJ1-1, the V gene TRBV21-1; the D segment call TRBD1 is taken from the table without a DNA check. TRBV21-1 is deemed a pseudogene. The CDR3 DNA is TGTGCCAGCAGCATTAGGGGCGGACCTGGGGAAGCTTTCTTT. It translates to CASSIRGGPGEAFF.